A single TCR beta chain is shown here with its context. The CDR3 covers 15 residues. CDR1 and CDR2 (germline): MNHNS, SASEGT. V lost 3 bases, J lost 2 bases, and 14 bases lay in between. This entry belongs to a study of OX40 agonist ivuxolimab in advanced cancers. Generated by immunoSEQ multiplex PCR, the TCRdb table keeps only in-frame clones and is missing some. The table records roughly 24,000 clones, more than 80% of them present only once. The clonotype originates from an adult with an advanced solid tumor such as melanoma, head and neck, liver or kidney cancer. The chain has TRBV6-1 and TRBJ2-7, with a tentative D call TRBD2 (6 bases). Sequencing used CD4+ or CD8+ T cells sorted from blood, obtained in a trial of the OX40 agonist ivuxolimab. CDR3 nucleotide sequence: TGTGCCAGCAGTGACGTAACGGGAGTCACCTACGAGCAGTACTTC. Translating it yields CASSDVTGVTYEQYF.